A single sample is the source of the 15 T cell receptor beta chains below, sequenced in a study of blood T cells in healthy people across ages. The use of a sample-barcoded 5' primer and a J-beta primer mix characterized a second PCR of roughly 7 to 11 cycles. MiXCR was run by TCRdb on the 5' RACE reads, yielding one entry per CDR3 protein. The table has about 640,000 distinct CDR3 sequences, under 65% seen once. Sequenced input: blood. The receptor set was obtained from a man between 60 and 75 years old in good health.

V gene TRBV6-5 combines with J gene TRBJ2-3; no definite D call. CDR3 size: 13 residues. Trimming left V 6 bases short and J 3 bases short, with 10 bases between. Germline V lookup: CDR1 MNHEY, CDR2 SVGAGI. The CDR3 loop reads CASRSRATDTQYF. The DNA of the CDR3 is TGTGCCAGCAGGTCCCGGGCAACAGATACGCAGTATTTT.

This chain connects TRBV5-1 to TRBJ2-5; the D gene could be TRBD1 or TRBD2 (5 bases each). The CDR3 has 14 amino acids. Germline V gene sequence: CDR1 SGHRS, CDR2 YFSETQ. Between the trimmed V and J ends, which lost 3 bases and 2 bases, there was a span of 11 bases. CDR3 loop: CASSWGPGQETQYF. The CDR3 region has the DNA TGCGCCAGCAGCTGGGGCCCGGGACAAGAGACCCAGTACTTC.

The rearrangement joins TRBV12-3 or TRBV12-4 to TRBJ1-4, with TRBD1 identical over 8 bases. V lost 8 bases and J lost 8; bases outside the gene matches: 7. The CDR3 is 13 amino acids. CDR3 loop: CASAGTGLEKLFF. The CDR3, as DNA: TGTGCCAGCGCTGGGACAGGACTCGAAAAACTGTTTTTT.

J is TRBJ2-3 and V is TRBV10-2, with 11 bases that match TRBD2. The CDR3 has 17 amino acids. Losses at the gene ends were 6 bases for V and 6 bases for J; bases not matched to a gene: 14. Per the germline V gene, CDR1 is WSHSY and CDR2 is SAAADI. Written as DNA, the CDR3 is TGCGCCAGCAGGAGAACTAGACTAGCGGGGCGAGGGGATACGCAGTATTTT. It is translated as CASRRTRLAGRGDTQYF.

The chain employs TRBV9 and TRBJ2-7; D ambiguous. Trimming removed 2 bases from V and 0 bases from J, with 12 bases in between. Germline CDR1 and CDR2: SGDLS and YYNGEE. The CDR3 consists of 15 residues. The CDR3 DNA reads as TGTGCCAGCAGCGTGGAGTCGAGTCCCTCCTACGAGCAGTACTTC. Its protein is CASSVESSPSYEQYF.

The gene calls are TRBV5-1 and TRBJ2-4, with a possible D match to TRBD1 (5 bases). TRBJ2-7 explains the end of the DNA better; the J call may be wrong. Per the germline V gene, CDR1 is SGHRS and CDR2 is YFSETQ. This CDR3 contains 14 residues. In DNA form, the CDR3 reads TGCGCCAGCAGCTTCGCAGGGCGCGTCTACGAGCAGTACTTC. As protein: CASSFAGRVYEQYF.

Worth noting for this clonotype: Relative to the germline gene, one junction end is altered; a read error may explain this. The chain couples TRBV2 to TRBJ2-1; the match to TRBD1 covers 7 bases. This CDR3 contains 14 residues. Germline V CDR1 and CDR2: SNHLY, FYNNEI. CDR3 in DNA: TGTGCCAGCAGCCATAAAAGACAGGGCAATGAGCGGTTCTTC. It encodes CASSHKRQGNERFF. The complete variable domain, with remaining parts taken from reference TRBV2 and TRBJ2-1, reads EPEVTQTPSHQVTQMGQEVILRCVPISNHLYFYWYRQILGQKVEFLVSFYNNEISEKSEIFDDQFSVERPDGSNFTLKIRSTKLEDSAMYFCASSHKRQGNERFFGPGTRLTVL.

V and J are TRBV14 and TRBJ2-1; no reliable D call. The V and J ends lost 1 base and 2 bases respectively, with 12 bases between them. The CDR3 extends over 16 amino acids. CDR1 is SGHDN and CDR2 is FVKESK in the germline V gene. CDR3: CASSQGRVIPYNEQFF. The CDR3 coding sequence is TGTGCCAGCAGCCAAGGACGCGTCATACCCTACAATGAGCAGTTCTTC.

This sequence joins TRBV2 and TRBJ1-5; 7 positions agree with TRBD1. The V gene end was trimmed by 5 bases and the J gene end by 7 bases; junction bases not matched to a gene: 8. This CDR3 is 14 amino acids long. Looked up from germline, CDR1 is SNHLY and CDR2 is FYNNEI. The CDR3 DNA sequence: TGTGCCAGCAGTTCGGACAGGTCTTACCAGCCCCAGCATTTT. This encodes CASSSDRSYQPQHF.

The chain is built from TRBV4-2 and TRBJ2-2; no firm D call. The CDR3 is 14 amino acids. V dropped 3 bases and J dropped 2 bases, with 7 bases sitting between them. Germline CDR1 reads LGHNA; CDR2 reads YNFKEQ. CDR3 sequence reads: CASSHGPNTGELFF. As DNA, the CDR3 is TGTGCCAGCAGCCACGGACCCAACACCGGGGAGCTGTTTTTT.

The rearrangement uses TRBV12-3 or TRBV12-4 and TRBJ2-7, with 10 bases fitting TRBD2. Trimming took 6 bases from V and 2 from J; bases not matched to a gene: 7. The CDR3 spans 15 residues. The CDR3 reads CASSPFSGGAYEQYF. CDR3 nucleotide sequence: TGTGCCAGCAGCCCCTTCAGCGGGGGGGCCTACGAGCAGTACTTC.

The chain recombines TRBV5-1 with TRBJ2-4; D is ambiguous. Judging by the DNA end, TRBJ2-7 fits better; the J call may be wrong. Germline values: CDR1 SGHRS, CDR2 YFSETQ. The CDR3 is made up of 13 amino acids. Written as DNA, the CDR3 is TGCGCCAGCAGCCCAGAGCTAACCTACGAGCAGTACTTC. Translating it yields CASSPELTYEQYF.

This chain uses TRBV12-3 or TRBV12-4 with TRBJ1-1; TRBD1 agrees at 9 bases. This CDR3 comprises 14 residues. Unmatched junction bases numbered 9, after V lost 6 bases and J lost 7 bases. CDR3 loop: CASRRTGAEGEAFF. In DNA, the CDR3 is TGTGCCAGCAGGCGGACAGGGGCAGAGGGTGAAGCTTTCTTT.

The chain employs TRBV5-1 and TRBJ1-2, with D possibly TRBD1 on 5 matching bases. V was clipped by 4 bases and J by 2 bases, with 15 bases between them. The V gene's germline CDR1 is SGHRS and CDR2 YFSETQ. The CDR3 spans 15 residues. CDR3 loop: CASSLGGSKNYGYTF. Here the CDR3 DNA reads TGCGCCAGCAGCCTGGGGGGGTCGAAGAACTATGGCTACACCTTC.

The chain combines TRBV2 with TRBJ2-7; D remains ambiguous. Trimming took 8 bases from V and 3 from J, leaving 17 bases between them. The CDR3 covers 14 residues. The germline V gene has CDR1 SNHLY and CDR2 FYNNEI. The CDR3 coding sequence is TGTGCCAGCGCTTACGACCTTGACGGCTACGAGCAGTACTTC. It encodes CASAYDLDGYEQYF.